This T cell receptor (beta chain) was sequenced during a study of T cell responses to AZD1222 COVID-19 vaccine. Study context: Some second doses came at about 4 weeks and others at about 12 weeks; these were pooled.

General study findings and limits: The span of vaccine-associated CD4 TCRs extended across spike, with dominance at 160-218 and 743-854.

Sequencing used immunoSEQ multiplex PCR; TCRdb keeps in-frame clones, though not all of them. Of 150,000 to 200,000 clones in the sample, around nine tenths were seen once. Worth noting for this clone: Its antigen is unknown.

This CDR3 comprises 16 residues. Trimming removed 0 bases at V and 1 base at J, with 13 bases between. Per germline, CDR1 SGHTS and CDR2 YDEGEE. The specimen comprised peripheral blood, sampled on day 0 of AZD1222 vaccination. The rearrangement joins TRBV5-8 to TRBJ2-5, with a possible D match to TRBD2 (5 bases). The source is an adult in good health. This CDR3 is CASSLDLGVVQETQYF. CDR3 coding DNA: TGTGCCAGCAGCTTGGACCTCGGGGTCGTCCAAGAGACCCAGTACTTC.